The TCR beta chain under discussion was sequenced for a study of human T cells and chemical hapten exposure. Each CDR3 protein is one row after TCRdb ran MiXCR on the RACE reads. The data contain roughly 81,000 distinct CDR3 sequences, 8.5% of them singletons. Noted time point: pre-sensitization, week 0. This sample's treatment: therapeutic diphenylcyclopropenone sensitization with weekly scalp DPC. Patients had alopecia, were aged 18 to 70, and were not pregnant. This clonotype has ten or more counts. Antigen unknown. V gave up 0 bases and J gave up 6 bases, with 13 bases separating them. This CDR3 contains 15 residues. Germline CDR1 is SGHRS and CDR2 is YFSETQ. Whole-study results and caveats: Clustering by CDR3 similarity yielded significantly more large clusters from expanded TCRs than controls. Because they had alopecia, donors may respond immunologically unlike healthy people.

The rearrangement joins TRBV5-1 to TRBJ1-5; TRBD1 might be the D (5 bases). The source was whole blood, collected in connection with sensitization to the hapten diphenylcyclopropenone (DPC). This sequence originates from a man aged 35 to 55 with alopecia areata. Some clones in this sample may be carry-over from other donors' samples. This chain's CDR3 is CASSLGGTVGQPQHF. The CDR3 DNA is TGCGCCAGCAGCTTGGGGGGGACCGTGGGTCAGCCCCAGCATTTT.